The rows below give T cell receptor beta chains drawn from one sample of a study of T cell responses to AZD1222 COVID-19 vaccine. Produced via immunoSEQ multiplex PCR; TCRdb's table is partial and in-frame only. The repertoire has about 81,000 clones, 90% to 95% of them found once; the top ten carry 11%. The specimen was peripheral blood, collected 28 days after the second AZD1222 dose. These receptors were obtained from an adult who received the AZD1222 COVID-19 vaccine. CDR3s include the opening cysteine and the closing phenylalanine or tryptophan.

V,length,CDR3
TRBV5-1,16,CASSLLLGEVTDTQYF
TRBV5-1,13,CASSPTEAYEQYF
TRBV28,15,CASSLGGTGREKLFF
TRBV6-1,19,CASSEDHRGYSRYNSPLHF
TRBV5-1,13,CASSTGTGDGYTF
TRBV4-1,16,CASSPPLREGTDTQYF
TRBV15,15,CATSRTQGIRTEAFF
TRBV18,15,CASSLLPGQQETQYF
TRBV7-9,16,CASSLVAASSGNTIYF
TRBV6-5,13,CASTPGRGNTQYF
TRBV2,13,CASSVEGRDGYTF
TRBV6-5,14,CASSLTGGTDTQYF
TRBV19,13,CASRGQPNQPQHF
TRBV9,15,CASSYSGDTYNEQFF
TRBV5-5,17,CASSLVGIRVGNTEAFF
TRBV11-2,13,CASSPQGTRTAFF
TRBV3-1/TRBV3-2,16,CASSQQLLANTGELFF
TRBV30,15,CAWSERARVAETQYF
TRBV2,14,CASSWVSTNEKLFF
TRBV30,15,CAWIEQGAGNSPLHF
TRBV2,13,CASSELGSTEAFF
TRBV3-1/TRBV3-2,14,CASSQEGGHNEQFF
TRBV19,14,CASSGGSSNQPQHF
TRBV2,16,CASSVGVSMGNQPQHF
TRBV29-1,10,CSVYSYEQYF
TRBV4-1,14,CASSPRENTGELFF
TRBV19,14,CASSIYRDAGELFF
TRBV5-1,16,CASSLLTQDLRSIQYF
TRBV6-5,14,CASSYLESTGELFF
TRBV10-1,14,CASSRTLGTDTQYF
TRBV2,13,CASSRQGTYEQYF
TRBV30,12,CAWSPDGNTIYF
TRBV7-6,14,CASSTRQGAGGYTF
TRBV7-2,15,CASSHAGPMNTEAFF
TRBV28,13,CASSPPTLGTIYF
TRBV5-4,16,CASSPAGRLQSGEQFF
TRBV7-2,14,CASSLGPDRGGYTF
TRBV13,16,CASSPIGGALNTEAFF
TRBV5-1,13,CASSYGQGAGRFF
TRBV9,14,CATARGATNEKLFF
TRBV5-1,15,CASSLGGTGGNEQFF
TRBV30,13,CAWSDNRDSPLHF
TRBV18,14,CASSPRTGDNEQFF
TRBV6-7,16,CASSLPGTRGTGELFF
TRBV7-6,13,CASRGGGTDTQYF